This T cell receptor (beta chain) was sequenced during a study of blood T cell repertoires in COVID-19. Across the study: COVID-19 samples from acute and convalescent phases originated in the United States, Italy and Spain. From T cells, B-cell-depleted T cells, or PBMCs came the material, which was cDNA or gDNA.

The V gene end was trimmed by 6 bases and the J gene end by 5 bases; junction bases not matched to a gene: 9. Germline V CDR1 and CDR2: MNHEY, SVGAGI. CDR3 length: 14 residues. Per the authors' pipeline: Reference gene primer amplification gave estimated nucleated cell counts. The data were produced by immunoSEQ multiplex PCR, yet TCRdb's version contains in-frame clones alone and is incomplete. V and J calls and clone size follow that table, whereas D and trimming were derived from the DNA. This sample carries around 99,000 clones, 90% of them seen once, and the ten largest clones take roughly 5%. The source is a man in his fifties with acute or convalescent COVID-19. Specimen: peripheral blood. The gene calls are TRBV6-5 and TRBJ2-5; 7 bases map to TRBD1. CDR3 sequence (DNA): TGTGCCAGCAGACCAATGACAGGGCTGGAGACCCAGTACTTC. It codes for CASRPMTGLETQYF.